This TCR beta chain was retrieved from a study of blood T cell repertoires in COVID-19. Study as a whole: The analysed material was cDNA or gDNA that came from T cells, B-cell-depleted T cells, or PBMCs.

The ends were cut back, 4 bases at V and 2 bases at J, with 9 bases in the middle. This CDR3 region has 14 residues. Germline V CDR1 and CDR2: MRHNA, SNTAGT. Authors' processing steps: Estimation of nucleated cell counts was performed using reference gene primer amplification. Using immunoSEQ multiplex PCR, the repertoire was profiled, and TCRdb retains in-frame clones only, with some absent. D and trimming come from the DNA, and the V and J calls and clone size come from that table. The sample shows under 250,000 clones, around 82% of them seen only once. This chain links TRBV6-4 with TRBJ1-5; D remains ambiguous. This sequence originates from a woman between 40 and 50 years old with acute or convalescent COVID-19. Specimen: peripheral blood. The CDR3 here is CASSAQEGNQPQHF. In DNA, the CDR3 is TGTGCCAGCAGTGCGCAAGAGGGCAATCAGCCCCAGCATTTT.